The clone carrying this T cell receptor beta chain was seen only a few times. Its antigen is currently unknown. Next came a second PCR, run for about 6 to 12 cycles, which used a sample-barcoded 5' primer along with a J-beta primer mix. TCRdb re-derived calls from the 5' RACE reads in MiXCR, one entry per CDR3 protein. Here the sample spans some 1.8 million distinct CDR3 sequences, about two fifths being singletons. The data originate from a study of blood T cells in healthy people across ages. This CDR3 is built from 16 residues. Germline lookup yields CDR1 KGHDR and CDR2 SFDVKD. V lost 4 bases, J lost 6 bases, and 18 bases lay in between. General observations from the study: Age showed a roughly linear inverse relationship with TCR beta diversity per million T cells.

The chain couples TRBV24-1 to TRBJ2-1; tentative D call: TRBD1 (5 bases). Sequencing was performed on blood. The sequence came from a human donor in good health. CDR3 protein: CATSERQGFNANEQFF. In nucleotides, the CDR3 is TGTGCCACCAGTGAGCGCCAGGGTTTTAATGCCAATGAGCAGTTCTTC.